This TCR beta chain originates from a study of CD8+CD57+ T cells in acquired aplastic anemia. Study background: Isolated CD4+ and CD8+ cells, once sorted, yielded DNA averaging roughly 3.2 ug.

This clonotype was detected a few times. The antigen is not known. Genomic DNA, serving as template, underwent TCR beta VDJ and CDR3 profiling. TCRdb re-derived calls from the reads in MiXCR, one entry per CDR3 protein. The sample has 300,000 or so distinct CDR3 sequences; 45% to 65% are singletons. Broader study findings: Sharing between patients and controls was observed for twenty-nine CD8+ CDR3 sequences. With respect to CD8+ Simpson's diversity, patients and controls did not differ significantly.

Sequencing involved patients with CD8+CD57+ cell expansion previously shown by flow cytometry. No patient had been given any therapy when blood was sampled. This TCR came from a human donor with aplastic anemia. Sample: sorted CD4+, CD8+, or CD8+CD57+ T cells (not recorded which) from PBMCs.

CDR3 sequence (DNA): TGTGCCAGCAGCTCGTTACTAGCGGGAGTGCCAGATACGCAGTATTTT. This gives the protein CASSSLLAGVPDTQYF. J is TRBJ2-3 and V is TRBV7-8, with TRBD2 matching 11 bases. The V and J ends lost 4 bases and 4 bases, in that order; junction bases with no gene match: 7. The CDR3 is made up of 16 amino acids. Germline lookup yields CDR1 SGHVS and CDR2 FQNEAQ.